This TCR beta chain was profiled in a study of control samples from healthy donors and cancer patients (dated by TCRdb to the early 2020s). A note on this clone: Its antigen is not yet known. The input lacks base qualities; no much larger clone sits a single base away.

The library was built by means of the immunoSEQ multiplex PCR assay. TCRdb re-hosts the immuneACCESS table, in-frame sequences only. Its copies lack some clones; in the studies checked, an unresolved V gene accounts for under half of them, and the cause for the rest is not known. The sample yields around 90,000 clones; about 89% were counted once. The ten largest clonotypes hold 20% to 25% of the sample. The TCR was taken from a man aged 25-40 years in good health. Sequences were obtained from blood.

The nucleotide sequence reads as follows: TGTGCCACCAGTGATTCCCGCTCCATGGACGGCTACAATGAGCAGTTCTTC. Translated, it gives CATSDSRSMDGYNEQFF. This chain is built from TRBV24-1 and TRBJ2-1; no D gene can be assigned with confidence. The germline V gene sets CDR1 to KGHDR and CDR2 to SFDVKD. Trimming at the junction amounts to 2 bases on V and 3 bases on J, and the germline ends lie 16 bases apart. There are 17 amino acids in the CDR3, from cysteine to phenylalanine inclusive. Only CDR3 DNA remains: 51 bases, in frame from the first base.